The present T cell receptor beta chain was sequenced within a study of identifying expanded T cells in peripheral blood. Regarding the study as a whole: Variance in clone template counts between roughly 2-week samples significantly increased with total template count across all healthy donors.

Concerning this clone itself: The target antigen is unknown.

Generated by immunoSEQ multiplex PCR, the TCRdb table keeps only in-frame clones and is missing some. The sample shows around 120,000 clones, about 89% of them seen only once. The CDR3 extends over 17 amino acids. Input material: blood. The chain uses TRBV21-1 and TRBJ2-7. TRBV21-1 is designated a pseudogene. The sequence was collected from a person aged 18 to 75 in good health. The CDR3 sequence: CASSKWARRQASYEQYF. CDR3 DNA: TGTGCCAGCAGCAAGTGGGCTAGGCGGCAGGCCTCCTACGAGCAGTACTTC.